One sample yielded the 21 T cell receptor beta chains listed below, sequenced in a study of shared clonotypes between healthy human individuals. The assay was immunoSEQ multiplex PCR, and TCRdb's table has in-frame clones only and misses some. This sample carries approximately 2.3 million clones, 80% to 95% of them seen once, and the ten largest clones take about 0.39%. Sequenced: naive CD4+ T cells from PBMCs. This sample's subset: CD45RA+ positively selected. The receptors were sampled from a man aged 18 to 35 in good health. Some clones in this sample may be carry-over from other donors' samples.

CDR3 residues: CASSEAGGGTYEQYF. As DNA, the CDR3 is TGTGCCAGCAGCGAAGCGGGAGGCGGGACCTACGAGCAGTACTTC. This rearrangement joins TRBV7-2 to TRBJ2-7, with 9 nucleotides matching TRBD2. V shed 5 bases and J 2 bases; nucleotides not matched to a gene: 7. This CDR3 has 15 amino acids. Per the germline V gene, CDR1 is SGHTA and CDR2 is FQGNSA.

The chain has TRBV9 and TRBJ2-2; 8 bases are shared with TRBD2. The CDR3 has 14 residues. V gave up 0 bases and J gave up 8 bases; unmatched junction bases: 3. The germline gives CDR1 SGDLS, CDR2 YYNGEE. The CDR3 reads CASSVVREAGELFF. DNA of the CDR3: TGTGCCAGCAGCGTAGTGCGGGAGGCAGGGGAGCTGTTTTTT.

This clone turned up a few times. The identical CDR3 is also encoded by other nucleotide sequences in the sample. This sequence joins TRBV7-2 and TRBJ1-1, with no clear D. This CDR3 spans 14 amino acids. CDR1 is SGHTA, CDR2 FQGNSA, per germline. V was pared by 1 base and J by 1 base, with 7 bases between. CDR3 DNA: TGTGCCAGCAGCTTAGGTCGACAGAACACTGAAGCTTTCTTT. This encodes CASSLGRQNTEAFF.

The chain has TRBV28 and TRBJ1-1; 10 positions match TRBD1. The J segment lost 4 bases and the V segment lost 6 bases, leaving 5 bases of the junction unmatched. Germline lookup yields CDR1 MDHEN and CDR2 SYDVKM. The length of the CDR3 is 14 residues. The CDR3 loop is CASSEGQGLTEAFF. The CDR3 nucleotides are TGTGCCAGCAGCGAGGGACAGGGGCTCACTGAAGCTTTCTTT.

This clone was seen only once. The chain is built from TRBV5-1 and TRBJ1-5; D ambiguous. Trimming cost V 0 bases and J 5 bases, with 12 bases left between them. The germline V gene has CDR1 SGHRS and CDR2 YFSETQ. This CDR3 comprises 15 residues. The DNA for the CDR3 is TGCGCCAGCAGCTTGGAACCGGGCAGGTATCAGCCCCAGCATTTT. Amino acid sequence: CASSLEPGRYQPQHF.

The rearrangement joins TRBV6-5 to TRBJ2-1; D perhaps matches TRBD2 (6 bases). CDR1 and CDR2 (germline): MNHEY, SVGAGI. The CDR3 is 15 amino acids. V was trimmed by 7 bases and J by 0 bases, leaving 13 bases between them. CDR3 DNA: TGTGCCAGCAATCTTGGGGGGAGCTCCTACAATGAGCAGTTCTTC. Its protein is CASNLGGSSYNEQFF.

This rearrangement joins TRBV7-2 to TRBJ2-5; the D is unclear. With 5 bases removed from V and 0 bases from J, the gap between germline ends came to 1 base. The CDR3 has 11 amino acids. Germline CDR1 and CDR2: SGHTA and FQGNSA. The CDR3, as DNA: TGTGCCAGCAGCAACCAAGAGACCCAGTACTTC. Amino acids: CASSNQETQYF.

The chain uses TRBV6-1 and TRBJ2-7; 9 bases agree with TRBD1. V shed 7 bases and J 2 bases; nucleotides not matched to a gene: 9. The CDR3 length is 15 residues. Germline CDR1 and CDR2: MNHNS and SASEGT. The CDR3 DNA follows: TGTGCCAGCATGCCGGGACAGGGAGCCCCCTACGAGCAGTACTTC. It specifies CASMPGQGAPYEQYF.

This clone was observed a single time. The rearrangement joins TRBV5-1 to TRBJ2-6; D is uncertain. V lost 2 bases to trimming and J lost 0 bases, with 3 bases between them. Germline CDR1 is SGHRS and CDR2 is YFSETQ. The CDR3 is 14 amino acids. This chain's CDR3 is CASSLYSGANVLTF. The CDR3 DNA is TGCGCCAGCAGCTTATACTCTGGGGCCAACGTCCTGACTTTC. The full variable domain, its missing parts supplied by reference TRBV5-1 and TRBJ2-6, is KAGVTQTPRYLIKTRGQQVTLSCSPISGHRSVSWYQQTPGQGLQFLFEYFSETQRNKGNFPGRFSGRQFSNSRSEMNVSTLELGDSALYLCASSLYSGANVLTFGAGSRLTVL.

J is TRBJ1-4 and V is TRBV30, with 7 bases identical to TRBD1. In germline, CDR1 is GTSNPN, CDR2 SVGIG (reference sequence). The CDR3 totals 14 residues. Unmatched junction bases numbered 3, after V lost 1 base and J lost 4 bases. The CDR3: CAWSGQGINEKLFF. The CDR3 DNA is TGTGCCTGGAGTGGACAGGGTATTAATGAAAAACTGTTTTTT.

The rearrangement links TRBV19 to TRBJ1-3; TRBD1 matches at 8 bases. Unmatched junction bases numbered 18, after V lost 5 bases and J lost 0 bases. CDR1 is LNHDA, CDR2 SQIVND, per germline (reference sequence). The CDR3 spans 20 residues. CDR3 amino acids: CASSPPPGRPGTGSGNTIYF. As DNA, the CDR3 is TGTGCCAGTAGTCCTCCTCCCGGCCGGCCGGGGACAGGCTCTGGAAACACCATATATTTT.

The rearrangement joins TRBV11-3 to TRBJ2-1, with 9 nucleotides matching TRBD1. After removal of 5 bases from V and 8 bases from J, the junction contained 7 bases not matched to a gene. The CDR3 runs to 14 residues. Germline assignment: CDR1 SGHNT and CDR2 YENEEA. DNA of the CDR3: TGTGCCAGCAGCCCTCGGGACAGGGAGGATGAGCAGTTCTTC. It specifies CASSPRDREDEQFF.

For the CDR3, the DNA is TGTGCCAGCCAAAAGGGGCAGGGAGGAGGAGCTTTCTTT. This translates into CASQKGQGGGAFF. The chain joins TRBV7-8 to TRBJ1-1, with D perhaps matching TRBD1 (5 bases). V lost 8 bases and J 10 bases, leaving 20 bases between the germline ends. CDR1 is SGHVS, CDR2 FQNEAQ, per germline. There are 13 residues in the CDR3.

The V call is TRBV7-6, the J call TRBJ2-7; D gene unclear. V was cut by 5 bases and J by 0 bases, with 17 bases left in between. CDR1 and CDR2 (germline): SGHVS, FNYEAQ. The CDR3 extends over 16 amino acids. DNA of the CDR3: TGTGCCAGCAGCGGGCTCGGCCTAATTTCCTCCTACGAGCAGTACTTC. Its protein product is CASSGLGLISSYEQYF.

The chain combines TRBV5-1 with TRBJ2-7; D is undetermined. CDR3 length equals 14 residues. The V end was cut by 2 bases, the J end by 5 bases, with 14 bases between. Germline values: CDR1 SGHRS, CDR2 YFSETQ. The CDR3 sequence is CASSLSSQANEQYF. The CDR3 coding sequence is TGCGCCAGCAGCTTAAGCTCCCAAGCCAACGAGCAGTACTTC.

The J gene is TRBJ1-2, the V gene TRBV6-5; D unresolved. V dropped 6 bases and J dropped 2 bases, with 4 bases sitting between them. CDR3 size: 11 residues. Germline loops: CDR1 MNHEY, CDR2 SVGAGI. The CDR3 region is CASRNNYGYTF. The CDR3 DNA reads TGTGCCAGCAGAAACAACTATGGCTACACCTTC.

CDR3 nucleotides: TGTGCCAGCAGTGGCAGACAGCTCACAGATACGCAGTATTTT. It codes for CASSGRQLTDTQYF. V usage is TRBV6-1 and J usage is TRBJ2-3, with D possibly being TRBD1 (5 bases). V dropped 4 bases and J dropped 2 bases, with 10 bases sitting between them. The length of the CDR3 is 14 residues. Germline V lookup: CDR1 MNHNS, CDR2 SASEGT.

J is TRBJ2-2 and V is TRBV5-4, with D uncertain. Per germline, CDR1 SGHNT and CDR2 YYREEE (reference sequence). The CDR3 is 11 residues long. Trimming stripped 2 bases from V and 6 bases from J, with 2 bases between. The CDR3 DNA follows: TGTGCCAGCAGCTTTGCCGGGGAGCTGTTTTTT. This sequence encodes CASSFAGELFF.

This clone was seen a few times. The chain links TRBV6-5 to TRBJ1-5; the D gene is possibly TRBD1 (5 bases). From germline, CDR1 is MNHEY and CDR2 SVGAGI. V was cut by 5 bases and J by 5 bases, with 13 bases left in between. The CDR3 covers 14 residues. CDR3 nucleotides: TGTGCCAGCAGTCCACAGGTGGCGGATCAGCCCCAGCATTTT. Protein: CASSPQVADQPQHF.

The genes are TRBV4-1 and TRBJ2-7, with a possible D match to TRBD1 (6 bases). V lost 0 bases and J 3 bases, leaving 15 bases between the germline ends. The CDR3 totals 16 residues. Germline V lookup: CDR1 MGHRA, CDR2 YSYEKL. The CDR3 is CASSQDHQGRIYEQYF. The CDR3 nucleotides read TGCGCCAGCAGCCAAGATCATCAGGGGCGAATCTACGAGCAGTACTTC.

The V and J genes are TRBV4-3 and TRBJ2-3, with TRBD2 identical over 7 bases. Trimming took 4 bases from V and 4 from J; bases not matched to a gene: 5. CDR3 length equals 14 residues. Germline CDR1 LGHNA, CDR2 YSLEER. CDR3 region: CASSRGSGADTQYF. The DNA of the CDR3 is TGCGCCAGCAGCCGAGGGAGCGGGGCAGATACGCAGTATTTT.